This is a list of T cell receptor beta chains from one sample in a study of cytomegalovirus exposure and HLA in healthy donors. Sequencing used immunoSEQ multiplex PCR; TCRdb keeps in-frame clones, though not all of them. The profile shows roughly 98,000 clones, about three fifths of them singletons. The source material was PBMCs. The receptors stem from a young woman in good health and CMV-seropositive. Both conserved end residues are part of each CDR3. Each record gives: clone size, V gene, J gene, D gene, CDR3 DNA, CDR3 protein. D genes are given only for firm matches. Clone size, where shown, is once, few, many, or a class for clones that have expanded.

clone_size: -; v_call: TRBV10-3; j_call: TRBJ1-4; d_call: -; cdr3_nt: TGTGCCATCGGGGGAGGGGCAGACGCAACTAATGAAAAACTGTTTTTT; cdr3_aa: CAIGGGADATNEKLFF
clone_size: -; v_call: TRBV7-9; j_call: TRBJ1-3; d_call: TRBD1; cdr3_nt: TGTTCCAGCAGCTTGACAGGGGGACCCTCTGGAAACACCATATATTTT; cdr3_aa: CSSSLTGGPSGNTIYF
clone_size: -; v_call: TRBV6-1; j_call: TRBJ1-5; d_call: -; cdr3_nt: TGTGCCAGCAGCCAGGGCTTACAGCCCCAGCATTTT; cdr3_aa: CASSQGLQPQHF
clone_size: -; v_call: TRBV5-1; j_call: TRBJ1-4; d_call: -; cdr3_nt: TGCGCCAGCAGCGGGGGGGACTGGGGAGCAACTAATGAAAAACTGTTTTTT; cdr3_aa: CASSGGDWGATNEKLFF
clone_size: -; v_call: TRBV7-2; j_call: TRBJ2-1; d_call: TRBD2; cdr3_nt: TGTGCCAGCAGCTTAGAAGCGGGGGGGCCGGGTGAGCAGTTCTTC; cdr3_aa: CASSLEAGGPGEQFF
clone_size: -; v_call: TRBV28; j_call: TRBJ2-7; d_call: TRBD2; cdr3_nt: TGTGCCAGCAGTTTACCCAGGACTAGCGGGCACTACGAGCAGTACTTC; cdr3_aa: CASSLPRTSGHYEQYF
clone_size: few; v_call: TRBV7-2; j_call: TRBJ2-1; d_call: TRBD1; cdr3_nt: TGTGCCAGCAGTGCGCGACAGGGAAACTACAATGAGCAGTTCTTC; cdr3_aa: CASSARQGNYNEQFF
clone_size: -; v_call: TRBV5-6; j_call: TRBJ1-3; d_call: -; cdr3_nt: TGTGCCAGCAGCTTTGGCGGGGGAAACACCATATATTTT; cdr3_aa: CASSFGGGNTIYF
clone_size: -; v_call: TRBV2; j_call: TRBJ1-2; d_call: TRBD1; cdr3_nt: TGTGCCAGCAGTGGACAGGGTTATGGCTACACCTTC; cdr3_aa: CASSGQGYGYTF
clone_size: -; v_call: TRBV2; j_call: TRBJ1-1; d_call: -; cdr3_nt: TGTGCCAGCAGGAGTGTCGCAGCGACTGAAGCTTTCTTT; cdr3_aa: CASRSVAATEAFF
clone_size: -; v_call: TRBV27; j_call: TRBJ1-1; d_call: -; cdr3_nt: TGTGCCAGCAGTTCACAGGTTCCGAACACTGAAGCTTTCTTT; cdr3_aa: CASSSQVPNTEAFF
clone_size: -; v_call: TRBV2; j_call: TRBJ1-2; d_call: TRBD1; cdr3_nt: TGTGCCAGCAGCCGAGACAGGGACGGATTCTATGGCTACACCTTC; cdr3_aa: CASSRDRDGFYGYTF
clone_size: -; v_call: TRBV6-5; j_call: TRBJ1-2; d_call: TRBD1; cdr3_nt: TGTGCCAGCAGCGAACAGGGGGTGGGGGGCTACACCTTC; cdr3_aa: CASSEQGVGGYTF
clone_size: few; v_call: TRBV2; j_call: TRBJ1-4; d_call: -; cdr3_nt: TGTGCCAGCAGGGTGGGGGGGCCGGGTGAAAAACTGTTTTTT; cdr3_aa: CASRVGGPGEKLFF
clone_size: few; v_call: TRBV6-5; j_call: TRBJ1-2; d_call: -; cdr3_nt: TGTGCCAGCAGTTCACACACAAACAGGGATGGCGGCTACACCTTC; cdr3_aa: CASSSHTNRDGGYTF
clone_size: -; v_call: TRBV28; j_call: TRBJ1-1; d_call: -; cdr3_nt: TGTGCCAGCAGTTTTGCCACTACGAATAGGGAGTCGATCTTT; cdr3_aa: CASSFATTNRESIF
clone_size: -; v_call: TRBV19; j_call: TRBJ1-4; d_call: -; cdr3_nt: TGTGCCAGTAGTCCCGACCGATGGGCCGAAAAACTGTTTTTT; cdr3_aa: CASSPDRWAEKLFF
clone_size: -; v_call: TRBV4-3; j_call: TRBJ1-5; d_call: TRBD1; cdr3_nt: TGCGCCAGCAGCCGGGACAGTCTGAGCAATCAGCCCCAGCATTTT; cdr3_aa: CASSRDSLSNQPQHF
clone_size: -; v_call: TRBV2; j_call: TRBJ1-4; d_call: TRBD1; cdr3_nt: TGTGCCAGCATCACCGGACAGGCGGCTATGGTAACTAATGAAAAACTGTTTTTT; cdr3_aa: CASITGQAAMVTNEKLFF
clone_size: -; v_call: TRBV4-1; j_call: TRBJ2-7; d_call: TRBD2; cdr3_nt: TGCGCCAGCAGCCAAGGATCGGGTAGCGGGGTCTACGAGCAGTACTTC; cdr3_aa: CASSQGSGSGVYEQYF
clone_size: -; v_call: TRBV5-1; j_call: TRBJ2-3; d_call: TRBD1; cdr3_nt: TGCGCCAGCAGCTGGGACAGCGTCGGGGATACGCAGTATTTT; cdr3_aa: CASSWDSVGDTQYF
clone_size: -; v_call: TRBV6-1; j_call: TRBJ1-2; d_call: TRBD1; cdr3_nt: TGTGCCAGCAGTGGGACAGGTTTTCCTAACTATGGCTACACCTTC; cdr3_aa: CASSGTGFPNYGYTF
clone_size: -; v_call: TRBV30; j_call: TRBJ1-2; d_call: -; cdr3_nt: TGTGCCTGGAGTGTACTGGTTAACTATGGCTACACCTTC; cdr3_aa: CAWSVLVNYGYTF
clone_size: -; v_call: TRBV7-9; j_call: TRBJ1-1; d_call: -; cdr3_nt: TGTGCCAGCAACCGGGGAGTGAACACTGAAGCTTTCTTT; cdr3_aa: CASNRGVNTEAFF
clone_size: -; v_call: TRBV7-2; j_call: TRBJ1-5; d_call: -; cdr3_nt: TGTGCCAGCAGCATAAACTACGGCAGCAATCAGCCCCAGCATTTT; cdr3_aa: CASSINYGSNQPQHF
clone_size: -; v_call: TRBV4-1; j_call: TRBJ1-2; d_call: TRBD1; cdr3_nt: TGCGCCAGCAGCCAAGACGGGGACAGGGGACCTGGCTACACCTTC; cdr3_aa: CASSQDGDRGPGYTF
clone_size: -; v_call: TRBV15; j_call: TRBJ1-2; d_call: -; cdr3_nt: TGTGCCACCAGCAGAGATCTTCAGGGAGGCGGCTACCCCTTC; cdr3_aa: CATSRDLQGGGYPF
clone_size: -; v_call: TRBV5-1; j_call: TRBJ2-3; d_call: TRBD1; cdr3_nt: TGCGCCAGCAGCCTGGGACAGGGGCCAGATACGCAGTATTTT; cdr3_aa: CASSLGQGPDTQYF
clone_size: -; v_call: TRBV7-9; j_call: TRBJ2-1; d_call: -; cdr3_nt: TGTGCCAGCAGCTTGGCGGGCTGGAAGGGTGAGCAGTTCTTC; cdr3_aa: CASSLAGWKGEQFF
clone_size: few; v_call: TRBV27; j_call: TRBJ1-1; d_call: TRBD1; cdr3_nt: TGTGCCAGCAGGCCGTCGGACAGGAGAATAGGCCCGAACACTGAAGCTTTCTTT; cdr3_aa: CASRPSDRRIGPNTEAFF
clone_size: -; v_call: TRBV7-9; j_call: TRBJ1-4; d_call: -; cdr3_nt: TGTGCCAGCAGCTCATTAACGGGGGACGGAGCAACTAATGAAAAGCTGTTTTTT; cdr3_aa: CASSSLTGDGATNEKLFF
clone_size: -; v_call: TRBV2; j_call: TRBJ2-7; d_call: -; cdr3_nt: TGTGCCAGCAGTCAACTGTACTACGAGCAGTACTTC; cdr3_aa: CASSQLYYEQYF
clone_size: -; v_call: TRBV14; j_call: TRBJ2-2; d_call: -; cdr3_nt: TGTGCCAGCTCGGGTTTTGCCACCGGGGAGCTGTTTTTT; cdr3_aa: CASSGFATGELFF
clone_size: few; v_call: TRBV12-5; j_call: TRBJ1-4; d_call: -; cdr3_nt: TGTGCTAGTGGTTTGGGCCGAGCAACTAATGAAAAACTGTTTTTT; cdr3_aa: CASGLGRATNEKLFF
clone_size: -; v_call: TRBV6-5; j_call: TRBJ1-1; d_call: TRBD1; cdr3_nt: TGTGCCAGCAGTCGACAGGGTTACAACACTGAAGCTTTCTTT; cdr3_aa: CASSRQGYNTEAFF
clone_size: once; v_call: TRBV6-6; j_call: TRBJ2-1; d_call: -; cdr3_nt: TGTGCCAGCAGTTACCCCCCCATCGGGGACTACAATGAGCAGTTCTTC; cdr3_aa: CASSYPPIGDYNEQFF
clone_size: few; v_call: TRBV7-6; j_call: TRBJ2-5; d_call: TRBD1; cdr3_nt: TGTGCCAGCAGCTTAGCTCTATCGTCAGGGGGCCAAGAGACCCAGTACTTC; cdr3_aa: CASSLALSSGGQETQYF
clone_size: few; v_call: TRBV19; j_call: TRBJ2-1; d_call: -; cdr3_nt: TGTGCCAGTAGTCCGACAGTATACAATGAGCAGTTCTTC; cdr3_aa: CASSPTVYNEQFF
clone_size: once; v_call: TRBV10-3; j_call: TRBJ1-1; d_call: -; cdr3_nt: TGTGCCATCAGTCATCCGACAGCGAGGAACACTGAAGCTTTCTTT; cdr3_aa: CAISHPTARNTEAFF
clone_size: -; v_call: TRBV7-3; j_call: TRBJ2-5; d_call: TRBD2; cdr3_nt: TGTGCCAGCAGCTTATCGGCGGGGGAAGAGACCCAGTACTTC; cdr3_aa: CASSLSAGEETQYF
clone_size: -; v_call: TRBV30; j_call: TRBJ2-2; d_call: TRBD2; cdr3_nt: TGTGCCTGGAGGTCTGAACTAGCGCTGAACACCGGGGAGCTGTTTTTT; cdr3_aa: CAWRSELALNTGELFF
clone_size: -; v_call: TRBV4-1; j_call: TRBJ2-3; d_call: -; cdr3_nt: TGCGCCAGCAGCCAAGATCCGGGGGGCTCGGATACGCAGTATTTT; cdr3_aa: CASSQDPGGSDTQYF
clone_size: -; v_call: TRBV7-3; j_call: TRBJ1-2; d_call: -; cdr3_nt: TGTGCCAGCAGCCCAGGCATGAACTATGGCTACACCTTC; cdr3_aa: CASSPGMNYGYTF
clone_size: -; v_call: TRBV9; j_call: TRBJ2-1; d_call: TRBD2; cdr3_nt: TGTGCCAGCAGCGTAGGGCTAGCGGGGGGCCCCCCTCTCTACAATGAGCAGTTCTTC; cdr3_aa: CASSVGLAGGPPLYNEQFF
clone_size: -; v_call: TRBV18; j_call: TRBJ2-2; d_call: -; cdr3_nt: TGTGCCAGCTCGAAAGGGGCGAGCACCGGGGAGCTGTTTTTT; cdr3_aa: CASSKGASTGELFF
clone_size: -; v_call: TRBV13; j_call: TRBJ2-7; d_call: -; cdr3_nt: TGTGCCAGCAGCCTAAGACAGAACTACGAGCAGTACTTC; cdr3_aa: CASSLRQNYEQYF
clone_size: few; v_call: TRBV11-3; j_call: TRBJ2-1; d_call: -; cdr3_nt: TGTGCCAGCAGCTCACCGAGGTACAATGAGCAGTTCTTC; cdr3_aa: CASSSPRYNEQFF
clone_size: once; v_call: TRBV5-6; j_call: TRBJ2-7; d_call: TRBD1; cdr3_nt: TGTGCCAGCAGCAGTTGGACAGGGTTCCCCTACGAGCAGTACTTC; cdr3_aa: CASSSWTGFPYEQYF
clone_size: -; v_call: TRBV6-6; j_call: TRBJ2-3; d_call: TRBD1; cdr3_nt: TGTGCCAGCAGTTCGGGACAGCCGGGCGCAGATACGCAGTATTTT; cdr3_aa: CASSSGQPGADTQYF